This T cell receptor beta chain was sequenced for a study of T cells expressing NK-cell markers. Study context: One of the eight sequenced donors was seronegative, whereas the other seven were HCMV-seropositive.

The CDR3 contains 17 residues. Germline assignment: CDR1 MNHEY and CDR2 SVGEGT. TCRdb processed the 5' RACE reads again and assigns one entry to each CDR3 protein, with no DNA. The table gives 400,000 to 550,000 distinct CDR3 sequences; the top ten clones make up 6% to 8% of it. The receptor was isolated from a woman between 18 and 69 years old in good health. Sequencing used blood T cells: a sorted CD56 or NKG2C T cell subset, CD4+ or CD8+ T cells, or bulk PBMC T cells (not recorded which). V gene TRBV6-2 or TRBV6-3 combines with J gene TRBJ2-1; the D call of TRBD1 rests on TCRdb alone, since no DNA is present to check it. The CDR3 here is CASSYHPGTPGLDEQFF.